The 24 T cell receptor beta chains in this list originate from one sample, sequenced in a study of CD8+ T cells in alopecia areata. The sequencing template was cDNA reverse transcribed from extracted RNA. Sequencing was performed with immunoSEQ multiplex PCR; in TCRdb, only in-frame clones are kept and a portion is missing. Of 100,000 to 150,000 clones listed, 49% are singletons. This material consisted of CD8+ T cells sorted from blood, taken at week 0. The receptors originated from a human donor with alopecia areata.

This clone occurred many times. The chain is built from TRBV6-6 and TRBJ2-5, with a weak D call TRBD1 (6 bases). Trimming removed 5 bases at V and 4 bases at J, with 14 bases between. The CDR3 runs to 14 residues. Germline values: CDR1 MNHNY, CDR2 SVGAGI (reference sequence). The DNA of the CDR3 is TGTGCCAGCAGTCCCGGGCGCAGGGGAGAGACCCAGTACTTC. Protein: CASSPGRRGETQYF.

This clone was detected only a few times. The chain employs TRBV27 and TRBJ2-1; 13 positions agree with TRBD2. The CDR3 covers 18 residues. Germline values: CDR1 MNHEY, CDR2 SMNVEV (reference sequence). Trimming removed 5 bases from V and 3 bases from J; junction bases left unmatched: 10. The CDR3 DNA is TGTGCCAGCAGTACTTGGACTAGCGGGGGATTCGGCTACAATGAGCAGTTCTTC. Translation: CASSTWTSGGFGYNEQFF.

The CDR3 DNA follows: TGTGCCAGCAGCCCGACCGACAGGGATGAACTGTTTTTT. Its protein product is CASSPTDRDELFF. The J gene is TRBJ1-4, the V gene TRBV7-9; 7 bases are shared with TRBD1. The CDR3 consists of 13 residues. The J segment lost 12 bases and the V segment lost 5 bases, leaving 9 bases of the junction unmatched. Germline V gene sequence: CDR1 SEHNR, CDR2 FQNEAQ (reference sequence).

This chain connects TRBV2 to TRBJ2-1; 7 bases match TRBD1. Germline CDR1 is SNHLY and CDR2 is FYNNEI. CDR3 length: 16 amino acids. The junction had 12 bases not matched to a gene; V was cut back by 7 bases and J by 3 bases. The CDR3 loop is CASTRARDSSYNEQFF. As DNA, the CDR3 is TGTGCCAGCACCCGAGCCCGGGACAGCAGCTACAATGAGCAGTTCTTC.

The V gene is TRBV4-1, the J gene TRBJ1-6, with D unclear. Trimming took off 1 base at V and 9 bases at J, with 7 bases between the two ends. There are 13 residues in the CDR3. Per germline, CDR1 MGHRA and CDR2 YSYEKL. CDR3 nucleotides: TGCGCCAGCAGCCAAGTAATGATTTCACCCCTCCACTTT. This encodes CASSQVMISPLHF.

This sequence joins TRBV30 and TRBJ2-7; TRBD1 matches 7 bases. The CDR3 length is 11 residues. The ends lost 5 bases at V and 5 bases at J; junction bases unmatched: 3. The germline V gene has CDR1 GTSNPN and CDR2 SVGIG (reference sequence). Written as DNA, the CDR3 is TGTGCCTGGGACAGGGCCAACGAGCAGTACTTC. Amino acids: CAWDRANEQYF.

This clone has only a few counts. The chain uses TRBV4-2 and TRBJ1-2; D is perhaps TRBD1 (5 bases). V lost 1 base and J lost 8, with 11 bases in between. The CDR3 spans 13 residues. Germline CDR1 is LGHNA and CDR2 is YNFKEQ. CDR3 DNA sequence: TGTGCCAGCAGCCAAGTGGGGACTGCGGGCTACACCTTC. Protein sequence: CASSQVGTAGYTF.

The V call is TRBV29-1, the J call TRBJ2-2, with 7 bases lining up with TRBD1. This CDR3 spans 14 amino acids. V was pared by 5 bases and J by 7 bases, with 10 bases of the junction left unmatched. The V gene's germline CDR1 is SQVTM and CDR2 ANQGSEA. CDR3 DNA: TGCAGCGTTTTTTCACAGGGGTCCGGCGGGGAGCTGTTTTTT. This encodes CSVFSQGSGGELFF.

V usage is TRBV4-3 and J usage is TRBJ1-2, with a weak D call TRBD1 (6 bases). The length of the CDR3 is 16 residues. Trimming pared 0 bases from V and 4 bases from J, leaving 15 bases between. Germline V CDR1 and CDR2: LGHNA, YSLEER. Written as DNA, the CDR3 is TGCGCCAGCAGCCAAGATCGGGACAAAGGCGGCTATGGCTACACCTTC. Its translation is CASSQDRDKGGYGYTF.

This clone was recorded a few times. The chain has TRBV6-5 and TRBJ1-1, with D uncertain. The V gene's germline CDR1 is MNHEY and CDR2 SVGAGI. The ends were cut back, 4 bases at V and 1 base at J, with 7 bases in the middle. This CDR3 is built from 13 residues. The CDR3 loop reads CASSSSENTEAFF. The CDR3 nucleotides are TGTGCCAGCAGTTCTTCAGAGAACACTGAAGCTTTCTTT.

V gene TRBV11-2 combines with J gene TRBJ2-5, with unresolved D. This CDR3 comprises 13 residues. Germline V CDR1 and CDR2: SGHAT, FQNNGV. The V gene lost 3 bases and the J gene lost 2 bases, with 7 bases spanning the gap. This chain's CDR3 is CASSFLGQETQYF. The DNA of the CDR3 is TGTGCCAGCAGCTTCCTGGGGCAAGAGACCCAGTACTTC.

The rearrangement joins TRBV7-8 to TRBJ2-3; TRBD1 aligns across 9 bases. V shed 8 bases and J 3 bases; nucleotides not matched to a gene: 6. This CDR3 has 14 amino acids. From germline, CDR1 is SGHVS and CDR2 FQNEAQ. The CDR3 loop reads CASGGQGLTDTQYF. In DNA form, the CDR3 reads TGTGCCAGCGGGGGACAGGGTCTTACAGATACGCAGTATTTT.

The V call is TRBV7-8, the J call TRBJ2-1; no definite D call. Germline loops: CDR1 SGHVS, CDR2 FQNEAQ. V lost 1 base and J lost 0, with 10 bases in between. The CDR3 is made up of 16 amino acids. The CDR3: CASSLVPASSYNEQFF. In nucleotides, the CDR3 is TGTGCCAGCAGCTTAGTTCCAGCGAGCTCCTACAATGAGCAGTTCTTC.

This clone was seen a handful of times. The chain is built from TRBV6-4 and TRBJ2-2, with 10 bases lining up with TRBD2. V was pared by 5 bases and J by 3 bases, with 3 bases of the junction left unmatched. Germline values: CDR1 MRHNA, CDR2 SNTAGT. This CDR3 region has 15 residues. The CDR3 loop reads CASSYGTSDTGELFF. The CDR3 nucleotides read TGTGCCAGCAGTTACGGGACTAGCGACACCGGGGAGCTGTTTTTT.

The V call is TRBV19, the J call TRBJ2-1; D is possibly TRBD1 (5 bases). This CDR3 spans 15 amino acids. V was trimmed by 3 bases and J by 0 bases, leaving 9 bases between them. Germline CDR1 is LNHDA and CDR2 is SQIVND (reference sequence). The CDR3 is CASSIVQGSYNEQFF. DNA for the CDR3: TGTGCCAGTAGTATTGTTCAGGGCTCCTACAATGAGCAGTTCTTC.

There are a few counts of this clone. CDR3 loop: CSVDNLGQGARQPQHF. The CDR3 coding sequence is TGCAGCGTTGACAACCTTGGACAGGGGGCAAGACAGCCCCAGCATTTT. The chain combines TRBV29-1 with TRBJ1-5; 11 nucleotides match TRBD1. This CDR3 region has 16 residues. J gave up 7 bases and V 3 bases, and 11 bases lay outside the gene matches. Germline CDR1 and CDR2: SQVTM and ANQGSEA.

The sample holds a few counts of this clone. The chain couples TRBV6-5 to TRBJ2-4; TRBD2 matches at 12 bases. Losses at the gene ends were 6 bases for V and 8 bases for J; bases not matched to a gene: 5. The CDR3 covers 14 residues. Germline V gene data show CDR1 as MNHEY and CDR2 as SVGAGI. In nucleotides, the CDR3 is TGTGCCAGCAGCCTAGCGGGGGGGCTCGACATTCAGTACTTC. The encoded protein is CASSLAGGLDIQYF.

CDR3 protein: CASRLAGSSYNEQFF. Written as DNA, the CDR3 is TGTGCCAGCAGGCTAGCGGGGAGCTCCTACAATGAGCAGTTCTTC. J is TRBJ2-1 and V is TRBV6-5, with 9 bases aligning to TRBD2. Per germline, CDR1 MNHEY and CDR2 SVGAGI. V gave up 6 bases and J gave up 0 bases; unmatched junction bases: 3. The CDR3 covers 15 residues.

The chain combines TRBV6-5 with TRBJ2-7, with 8 bases lining up with TRBD1. Germline CDR1 is MNHEY and CDR2 is SVGAGI. This CDR3 spans 15 amino acids. The V segment lost 4 bases and the J segment 0 bases; nucleotides outside the gene matches: 5. This CDR3 reads CASSSGTGLSYEQYF. The CDR3 DNA sequence: TGTGCCAGCAGTTCCGGGACAGGACTCTCCTACGAGCAGTACTTC.

J is TRBJ2-1 and V is TRBV4-1; 9 bases fit TRBD1. Germline values: CDR1 MGHRA, CDR2 YSYEKL. The CDR3 has 17 residues. The V gene end was trimmed by 1 base and the J gene end by 6 bases; junction bases not matched to a gene: 10. CDR3 in amino acids: CASSQGLGDRVTNEQFF. Written as DNA, the CDR3 is TGCGCCAGCAGCCAAGGACTGGGGGACAGGGTAACCAATGAGCAGTTCTTC.

The chain uses TRBV27 and TRBJ2-1; D is unresolved. Trimming cost V 0 bases and J 4 bases, with 7 bases left between them. CDR1 MNHEY and CDR2 SMNVEV come from the germline V gene (reference sequence). The CDR3 sequence is 14 residues long. The CDR3 sequence is CASSLSRGYNEQFF. CDR3 DNA: TGTGCCAGCAGTTTATCTCGTGGATACAATGAGCAGTTCTTC.

This clone has only a few counts. This chain uses TRBV29-1 with TRBJ1-2; D might be TRBD1 (6 bases). Germline assignment: CDR1 SQVTM and CDR2 ANQGSEA. V was cut by 5 bases and J by 5 bases, with 12 bases left in between. The CDR3 runs to 12 residues. CDR3 nucleotide sequence: TGCAGCGTTCCCCAGGGGACGTATGGCTACACCTTC. Its translation is CSVPQGTYGYTF.

The gene calls are TRBV29-1 and TRBJ1-1; D uncertain. There are 11 residues in the CDR3. Germline V lookup: CDR1 SQVTM, CDR2 ANQGSEA. Trimming left V 3 bases short and J 7 bases short, with 9 bases between. CDR3 nucleotides: TGCAGCGTTGAGAGAAGACTTGAAGCTTTCTTT. As protein: CSVERRLEAFF. The whole variable domain, filled in from reference TRBV29-1 and TRBJ1-1, reads SAVISQKPSRDICQRGTSLTIQCQVDSQVTMMFWYRQQPGQSLTLIATANQGSEATYESGFVIDKFPISRPNLTFSTLTVSNMSPEDSSIYLCSVERRLEAFFGQGTRLTVV.

Remarks on this clone: The sample has other DNA sequences that encode this CDR3 too. This sequence joins TRBV13 and TRBJ2-7; D might be TRBD2 (6 bases). Deletions cut 0 bases from V and 4 bases from J, with 7 bases between. The CDR3 contains 13 residues. CDR1 is PRHDT, CDR2 FYEKMQ, per germline (reference sequence). This CDR3 reads CASSLGRGYEQYF. CDR3 sequence (DNA): TGTGCCAGCAGCTTAGGCCGGGGGTACGAGCAGTACTTC.